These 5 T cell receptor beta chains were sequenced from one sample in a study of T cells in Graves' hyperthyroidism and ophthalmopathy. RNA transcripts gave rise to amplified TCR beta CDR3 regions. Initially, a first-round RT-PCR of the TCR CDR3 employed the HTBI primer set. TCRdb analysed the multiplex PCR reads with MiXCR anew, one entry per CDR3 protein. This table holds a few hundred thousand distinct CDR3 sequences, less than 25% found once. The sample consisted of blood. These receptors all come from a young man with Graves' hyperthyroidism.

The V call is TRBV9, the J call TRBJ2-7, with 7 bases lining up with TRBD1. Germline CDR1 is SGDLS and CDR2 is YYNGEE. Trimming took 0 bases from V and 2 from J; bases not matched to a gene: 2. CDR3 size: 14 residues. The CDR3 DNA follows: TGTGCCAGCAGCGTAGGGGACAGACCCTACGAGCAGTACTTC. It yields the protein CASSVGDRPYEQYF.

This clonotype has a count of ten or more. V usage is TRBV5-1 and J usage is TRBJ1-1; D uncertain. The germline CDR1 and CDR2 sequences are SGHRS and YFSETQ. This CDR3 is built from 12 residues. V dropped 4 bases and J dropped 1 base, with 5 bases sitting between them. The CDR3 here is CASSNKNTEAFF. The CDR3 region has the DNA TGCGCCAGCAGCAACAAGAACACTGAAGCTTTCTTT.

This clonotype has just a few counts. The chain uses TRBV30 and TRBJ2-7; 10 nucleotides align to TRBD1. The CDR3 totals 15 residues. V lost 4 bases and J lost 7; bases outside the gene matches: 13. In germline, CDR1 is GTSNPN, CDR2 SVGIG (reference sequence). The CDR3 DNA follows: TGTGCCTGGAAACTCCCGGGACAGGGGATATGGGAGCAGTACTTC. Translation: CAWKLPGQGIWEQYF.

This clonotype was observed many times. The CDR3 here is CAWSVPGSPYYGYTF. CDR3 DNA: TGTGCCTGGAGTGTACCGGGATCACCTTATTATGGCTACACCTTC. The chain has TRBV30 and TRBJ1-2; D remains ambiguous. V shed 0 bases and J shed 5 bases, with 16 bases lying between them. The germline V gene has CDR1 GTSNPN and CDR2 SVGIG (reference sequence). The CDR3 is 15 amino acids.

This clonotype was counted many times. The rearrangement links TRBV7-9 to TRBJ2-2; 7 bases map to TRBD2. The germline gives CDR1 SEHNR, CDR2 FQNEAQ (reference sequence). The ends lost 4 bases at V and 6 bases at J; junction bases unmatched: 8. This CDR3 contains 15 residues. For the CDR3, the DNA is TGTGCCAGCAGCTCGCGACTAGCTAGGGCCGGGGAGCTGTTTTTT. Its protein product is CASSSRLARAGELFF.